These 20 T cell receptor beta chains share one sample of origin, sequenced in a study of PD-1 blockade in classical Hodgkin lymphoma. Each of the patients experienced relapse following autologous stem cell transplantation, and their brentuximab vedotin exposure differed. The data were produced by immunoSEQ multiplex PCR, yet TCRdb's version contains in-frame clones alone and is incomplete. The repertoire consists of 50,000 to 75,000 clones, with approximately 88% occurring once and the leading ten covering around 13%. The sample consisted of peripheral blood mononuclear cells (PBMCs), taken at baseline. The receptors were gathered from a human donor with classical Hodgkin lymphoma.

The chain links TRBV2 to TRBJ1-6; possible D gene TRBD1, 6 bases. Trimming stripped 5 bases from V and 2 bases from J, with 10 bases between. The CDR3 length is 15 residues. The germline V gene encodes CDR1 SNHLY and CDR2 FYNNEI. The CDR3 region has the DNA TGTGCCAGCAGTTCGGACAGCGCCTATAATTCACCCCTCCACTTT. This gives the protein CASSSDSAYNSPLHF.

Here the CDR3 DNA reads TGTGCCAGCAGGGAGGGGAAGAACTATGGCTACACCTTC. Its protein is CASREGKNYGYTF. This rearrangement joins TRBV6-6 to TRBJ1-2; D may be TRBD1 (5 bases). CDR1 is MNHNY, CDR2 SVGAGI, per germline (reference sequence). This CDR3 region has 13 residues. V gave up 6 bases and J gave up 2 bases, with 10 bases separating them.

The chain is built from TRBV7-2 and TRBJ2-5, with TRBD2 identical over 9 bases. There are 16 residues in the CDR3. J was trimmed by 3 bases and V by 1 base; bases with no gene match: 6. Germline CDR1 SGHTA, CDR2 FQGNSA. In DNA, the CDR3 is TGTGCCAGCAGCTTAGGATCCCTAGCGGGGAAAGAGACCCAGTACTTC. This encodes CASSLGSLAGKETQYF.

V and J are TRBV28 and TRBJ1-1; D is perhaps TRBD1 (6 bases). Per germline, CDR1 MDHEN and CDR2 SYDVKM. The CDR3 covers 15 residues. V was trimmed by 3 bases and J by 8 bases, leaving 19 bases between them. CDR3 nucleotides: TGTGCCAGCAGTTTGGGTGACAGGTTTCCTATCGAAGCTTTCTTT. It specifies CASSLGDRFPIEAFF.

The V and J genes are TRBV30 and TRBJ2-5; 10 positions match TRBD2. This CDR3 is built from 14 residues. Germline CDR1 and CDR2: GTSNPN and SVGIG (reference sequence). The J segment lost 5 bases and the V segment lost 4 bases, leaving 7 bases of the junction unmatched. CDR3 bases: TGTGCCTGGAACAGCGGGGGGGCCCGGGAGACCCAGTACTTC. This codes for CAWNSGGARETQYF.

This CDR3 reads CASSTPRTGEAFF. The CDR3 region has the DNA TGTGCCAGTAGTACCCCACGGACAGGGGAAGCTTTCTTT. This chain connects TRBV19 to TRBJ1-1, with 8 bases matching TRBD1. Germline CDR1 LNHDA, CDR2 SQIVND (reference sequence). This CDR3 contains 13 residues. V was clipped by 4 bases and J by 8 bases; unmatched bases: 6.

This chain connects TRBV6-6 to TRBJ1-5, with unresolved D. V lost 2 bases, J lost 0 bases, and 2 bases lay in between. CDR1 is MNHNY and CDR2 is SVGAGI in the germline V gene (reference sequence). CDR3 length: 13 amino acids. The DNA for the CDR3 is TGTGCCAGCAGTTACGATAGCAATCAGCCCCAGCATTTT. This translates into CASSYDSNQPQHF.

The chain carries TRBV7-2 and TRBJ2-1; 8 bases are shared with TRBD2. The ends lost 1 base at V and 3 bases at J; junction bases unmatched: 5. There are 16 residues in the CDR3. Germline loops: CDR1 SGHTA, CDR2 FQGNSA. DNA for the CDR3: TGTGCCAGCAGCTTAGAGTCCACTAGCGGCTACAATGAGCAGTTCTTC. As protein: CASSLESTSGYNEQFF.

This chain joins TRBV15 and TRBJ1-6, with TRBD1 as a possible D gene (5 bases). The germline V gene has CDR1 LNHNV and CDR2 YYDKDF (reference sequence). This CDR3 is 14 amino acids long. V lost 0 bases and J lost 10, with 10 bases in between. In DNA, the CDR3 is TGTGCCACCAGCAGAGATCAGGGCAGCTCACCCCTCCACTTT. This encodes CATSRDQGSSPLHF.

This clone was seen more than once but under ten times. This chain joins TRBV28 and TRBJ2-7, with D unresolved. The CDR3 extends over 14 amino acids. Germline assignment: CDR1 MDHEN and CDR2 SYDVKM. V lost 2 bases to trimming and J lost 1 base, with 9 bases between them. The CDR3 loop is CASSLRLLSYEQYF. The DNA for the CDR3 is TGTGCCAGCAGTTTAAGACTCTTATCCTACGAGCAGTACTTC.

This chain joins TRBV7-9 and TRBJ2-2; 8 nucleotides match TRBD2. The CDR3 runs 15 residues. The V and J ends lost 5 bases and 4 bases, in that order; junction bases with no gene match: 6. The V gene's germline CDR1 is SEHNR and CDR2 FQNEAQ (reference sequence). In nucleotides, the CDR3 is TGTGCCAGCAGCCCTCGGGGGGGCCTCACCGGGGAGCTGTTTTTT. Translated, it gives CASSPRGGLTGELFF.

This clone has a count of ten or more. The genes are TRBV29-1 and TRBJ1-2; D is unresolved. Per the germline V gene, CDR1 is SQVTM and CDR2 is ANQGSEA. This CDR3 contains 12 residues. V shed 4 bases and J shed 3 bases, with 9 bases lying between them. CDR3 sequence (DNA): TGCAGCGTTGGAGGCACTTACTATGGCTACACCTTC. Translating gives CSVGGTYYGYTF.

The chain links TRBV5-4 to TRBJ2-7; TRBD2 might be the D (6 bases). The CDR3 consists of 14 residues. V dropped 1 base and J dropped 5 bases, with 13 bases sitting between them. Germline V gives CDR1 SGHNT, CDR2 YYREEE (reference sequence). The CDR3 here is CASSLLGLANEQYF. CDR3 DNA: TGTGCCAGCAGCTTGTTGGGCCTAGCGAACGAGCAGTACTTC. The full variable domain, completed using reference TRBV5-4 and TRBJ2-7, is ETGVTQSPTHLIKTRGQQVTLRCSSQSGHNTVSWYQQALGQGPQFIFQYYREEENGRGNFPPRFSGLQFPNYSSELNVNALELDDSALYLCASSLLGLANEQYFGPGTRLTVT.

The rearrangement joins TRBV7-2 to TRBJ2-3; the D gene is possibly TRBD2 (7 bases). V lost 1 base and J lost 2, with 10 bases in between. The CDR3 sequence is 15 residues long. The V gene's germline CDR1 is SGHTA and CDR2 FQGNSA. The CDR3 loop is CASSLGRGLTDTQYF. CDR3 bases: TGTGCCAGCAGCTTAGGGCGGGGGCTCACAGATACGCAGTATTTT. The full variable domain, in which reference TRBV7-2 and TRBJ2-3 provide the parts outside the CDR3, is GAGVSQSPSNKVTEKGKDVELRCDPISGHTALYWYRQSLGQGLEFLIYFQGNSAPDKSGLPSDRFSAERTGGSVSTLTIQRTQQEDSAVYLCASSLGRGLTDTQYFGPGTRLTVL.

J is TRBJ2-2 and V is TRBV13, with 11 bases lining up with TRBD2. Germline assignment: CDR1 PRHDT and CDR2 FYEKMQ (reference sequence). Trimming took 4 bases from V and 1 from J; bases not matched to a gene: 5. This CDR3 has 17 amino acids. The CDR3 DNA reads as TGTGCCAGCAGCTCGGTACTAGCGGGGGTGAACACCGGGGAGCTGTTTTTT. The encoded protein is CASSSVLAGVNTGELFF. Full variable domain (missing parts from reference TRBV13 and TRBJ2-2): AAGVIQSPRHLIKEKRETATLKCYPIPRHDTVYWYQQGPGQDPQFLISFYEKMQSDKGSIPDRFSAQQFSDYHSELNMSSLELGDSALYFCASSSVLAGVNTGELFFGEGSRLTVL.

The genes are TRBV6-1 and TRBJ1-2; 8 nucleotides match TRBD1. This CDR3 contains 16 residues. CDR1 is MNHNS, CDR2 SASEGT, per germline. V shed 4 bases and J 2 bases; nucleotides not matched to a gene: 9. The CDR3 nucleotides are TGTGCCAGCAGTGGGGACAGGTCACGGGGCAACTATGGCTACACCTTC. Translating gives CASSGDRSRGNYGYTF.

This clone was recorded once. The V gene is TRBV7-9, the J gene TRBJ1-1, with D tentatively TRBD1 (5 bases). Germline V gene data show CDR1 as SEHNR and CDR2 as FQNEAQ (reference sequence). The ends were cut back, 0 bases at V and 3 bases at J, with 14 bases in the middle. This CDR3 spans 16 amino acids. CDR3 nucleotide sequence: TGTGCCAGCAGCTTAGCTGTTGCGGTCAGGGACACTGAAGCTTTCTTT. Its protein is CASSLAVAVRDTEAFF.

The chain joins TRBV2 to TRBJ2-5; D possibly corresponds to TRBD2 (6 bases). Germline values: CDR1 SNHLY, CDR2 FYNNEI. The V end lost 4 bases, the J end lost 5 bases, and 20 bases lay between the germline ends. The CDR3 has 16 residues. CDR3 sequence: CASSGSTGRLAETQYF. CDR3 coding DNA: TGTGCCAGCAGTGGATCGACCGGGAGACTCGCCGAGACCCAGTACTTC.

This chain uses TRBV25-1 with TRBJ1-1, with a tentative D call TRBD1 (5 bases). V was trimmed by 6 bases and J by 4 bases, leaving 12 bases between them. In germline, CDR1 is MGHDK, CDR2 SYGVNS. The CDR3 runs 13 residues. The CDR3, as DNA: TGTGCCAGCAGCGAGAGGGGTATCACTGAAGCTTTCTTT. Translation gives CASSERGITEAFF. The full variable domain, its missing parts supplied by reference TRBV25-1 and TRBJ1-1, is EADIYQTPRYLVIGTGKKITLECSQTMGHDKMYWYQQDPGMELHLIHYSYGVNSTEKGDLSSESTVSRIRTEHFPLTLESARPSHTSQYLCASSERGITEAFFGQGTRLTVV.

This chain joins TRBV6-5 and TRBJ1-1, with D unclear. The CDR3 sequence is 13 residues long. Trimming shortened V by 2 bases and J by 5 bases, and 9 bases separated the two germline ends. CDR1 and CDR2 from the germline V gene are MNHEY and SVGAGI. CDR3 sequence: CASSYGGGTEAFF. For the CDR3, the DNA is TGTGCCAGCAGTTACGGAGGAGGGACTGAAGCTTTCTTT.